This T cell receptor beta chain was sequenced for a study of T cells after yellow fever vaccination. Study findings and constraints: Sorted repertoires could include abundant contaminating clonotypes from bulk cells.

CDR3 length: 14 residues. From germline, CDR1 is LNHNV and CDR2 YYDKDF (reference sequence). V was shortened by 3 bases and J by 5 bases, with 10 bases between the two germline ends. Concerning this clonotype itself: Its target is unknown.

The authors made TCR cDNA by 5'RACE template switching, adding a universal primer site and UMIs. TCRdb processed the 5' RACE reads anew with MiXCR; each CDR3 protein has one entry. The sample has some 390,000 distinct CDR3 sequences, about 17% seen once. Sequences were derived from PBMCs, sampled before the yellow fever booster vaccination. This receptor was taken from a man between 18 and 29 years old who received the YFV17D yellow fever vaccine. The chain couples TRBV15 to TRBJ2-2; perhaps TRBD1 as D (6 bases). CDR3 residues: CATSSGTITGELFF. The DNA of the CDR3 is TGTGCCACCAGCAGCGGGACAATTACCGGGGAGCTGTTTTTT.